The rows below give T cell receptor beta chains drawn from one sample of a study of blood T cell repertoires in COVID-19. TCRdb keeps only in-frame clones here, not all; method: immunoSEQ multiplex PCR. The sample has around 130,000 clones; approximately 85% are singletons. Sequences were obtained from PBMCs or T cells enriched from blood (not recorded which). These receptors were taken from a woman aged 45 to 65 with acute COVID-19. The CDR3 runs from the conserved cysteine through the conserved F or W. D genes are given only for firm matches. Size is stated for part of the rows, as once, few or many counts, or as a class when the clone is expanded.

J: TRBJ1-5
V: TRBV25-1
D: NA
length: 13
size: NA
CDR3: CATQDNSNQPQHF
DNA: TGTGCCACCCAGGATAATAGCAATCAGCCCCAGCATTTT

J: TRBJ1-2
V: TRBV5-1
D: TRBD1
length: 16
size: once
CDR3: CASSANPGQGDYGYTF
DNA: TGCGCCAGCAGCGCAAATCCGGGACAGGGGGACTATGGCTACACCTTC

J: TRBJ1-3
V: TRBV19
D: TRBD1
length: 11
size: few
CDR3: CAGNFEGQLHF
DNA: TGTGCCGGAAACTTTGAGGGACAGCTTCATTTT

J: TRBJ1-1
V: TRBV7-9
D: NA
length: 15
size: NA
CDR3: CASSPQGNMNTEAFF
DNA: TGTGCCAGCAGCCCGCAGGGAAACATGAACACTGAAGCTTTCTTT

J: TRBJ2-1
V: TRBV29-1
D: TRBD1
length: 12
size: NA
CDR3: CSATTGGNEQFF
DNA: TGCAGCGCAACGACAGGGGGCAATGAGCAGTTCTTC

J: TRBJ2-2
V: TRBV24-1
D: NA
length: 15
size: NA
CDR3: CATSDDPGNTGELFF
DNA: TGTGCCACCAGTGATGACCCGGGGAACACCGGGGAGCTGTTTTTT

J: TRBJ2-7
V: TRBV6-2/TRBV6-3
D: TRBD2
length: 14
size: once
CDR3: CASSDGLDVYEQYF
DNA: TGTGCCAGCAGCGATGGACTAGATGTGTACGAGCAGTACTTC

J: TRBJ1-1
V: TRBV18
D: NA
length: 18
size: NA
CDR3: CASSPAFRQGSMNTEAFF
DNA: TGTGCCAGCTCACCAGCATTCCGTCAGGGAAGCATGAACACTGAAGCTTTCTTT

J: TRBJ1-5
V: TRBV30
D: NA
length: 13
size: NA
CDR3: CAWSVQGSQPQHF
DNA: TGTGCCTGGAGTGTCCAGGGATCTCAGCCCCAGCATTTT

J: TRBJ1-5
V: TRBV6-5
D: NA
length: 14
size: NA
CDR3: CASSLQGSDQPQHF
DNA: TGTGCCAGCAGTTTACAGGGCTCGGATCAGCCCCAGCATTTT

J: TRBJ2-7
V: TRBV5-1
D: NA
length: 11
size: NA
CDR3: CASSTRGEQYF
DNA: TGCGCCAGCAGCACCCGGGGAGAGCAGTACTTC

J: TRBJ1-1
V: TRBV5-4
D: NA
length: 15
size: NA
CDR3: CASSAGLSLNTEAFF
DNA: TGTGCCAGCAGCGCGGGTCTCTCTTTGAACACTGAAGCTTTCTTT

J: TRBJ2-7
V: TRBV6-2/TRBV6-3
D: TRBD2
length: 15
size: NA
CDR3: CASSMGLAASYEQYF
DNA: TGTGCCAGCAGTATGGGACTAGCGGCCTCCTACGAGCAGTACTTC